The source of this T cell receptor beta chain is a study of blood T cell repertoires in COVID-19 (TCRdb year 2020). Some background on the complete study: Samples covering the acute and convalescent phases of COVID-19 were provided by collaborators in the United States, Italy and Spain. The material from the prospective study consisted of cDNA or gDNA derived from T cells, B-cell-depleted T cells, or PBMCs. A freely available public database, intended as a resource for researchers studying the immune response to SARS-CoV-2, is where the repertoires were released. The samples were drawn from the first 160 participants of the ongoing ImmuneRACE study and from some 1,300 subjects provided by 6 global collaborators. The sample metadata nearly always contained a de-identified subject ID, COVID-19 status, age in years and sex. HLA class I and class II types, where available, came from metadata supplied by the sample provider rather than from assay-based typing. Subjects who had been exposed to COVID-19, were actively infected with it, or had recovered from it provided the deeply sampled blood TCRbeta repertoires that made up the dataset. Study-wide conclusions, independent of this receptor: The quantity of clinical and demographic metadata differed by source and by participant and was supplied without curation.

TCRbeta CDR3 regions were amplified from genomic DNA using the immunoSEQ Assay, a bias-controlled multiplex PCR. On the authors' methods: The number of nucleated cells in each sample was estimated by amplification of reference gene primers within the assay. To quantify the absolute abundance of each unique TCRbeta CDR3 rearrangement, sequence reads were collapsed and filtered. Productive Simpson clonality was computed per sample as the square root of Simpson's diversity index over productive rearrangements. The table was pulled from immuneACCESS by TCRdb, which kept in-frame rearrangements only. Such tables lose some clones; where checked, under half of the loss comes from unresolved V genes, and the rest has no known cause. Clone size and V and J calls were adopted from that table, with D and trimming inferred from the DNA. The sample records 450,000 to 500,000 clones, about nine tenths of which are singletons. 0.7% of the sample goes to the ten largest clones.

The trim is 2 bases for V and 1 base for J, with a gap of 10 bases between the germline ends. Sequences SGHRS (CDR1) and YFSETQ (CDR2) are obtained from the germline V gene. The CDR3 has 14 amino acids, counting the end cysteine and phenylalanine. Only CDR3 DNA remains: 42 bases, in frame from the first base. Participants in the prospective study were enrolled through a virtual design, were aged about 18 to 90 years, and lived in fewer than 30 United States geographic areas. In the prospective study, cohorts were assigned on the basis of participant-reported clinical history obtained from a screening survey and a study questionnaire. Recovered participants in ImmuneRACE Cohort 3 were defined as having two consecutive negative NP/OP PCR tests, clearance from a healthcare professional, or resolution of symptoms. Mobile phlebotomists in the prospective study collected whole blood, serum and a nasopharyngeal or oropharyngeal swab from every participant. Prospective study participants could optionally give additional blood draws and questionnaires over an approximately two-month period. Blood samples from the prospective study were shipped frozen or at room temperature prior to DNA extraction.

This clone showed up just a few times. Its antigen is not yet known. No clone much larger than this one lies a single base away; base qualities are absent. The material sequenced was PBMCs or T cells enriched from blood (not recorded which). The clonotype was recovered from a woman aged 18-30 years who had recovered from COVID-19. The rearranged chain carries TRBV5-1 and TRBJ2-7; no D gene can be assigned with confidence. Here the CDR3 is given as CASSFLDESYEQYF. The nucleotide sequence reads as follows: TGCGCCAGCAGCTTCTTAGATGAATCCTACGAGCAGTACTTC.